The 16 T cell receptor beta chains listed next were all sequenced from one sample in a study of T cell repertoires in cytomegalovirus infection. TCRdb ran MiXCR on the reads and lists one entry per CDR3 protein. The sample gives under 800,000 distinct CDR3 sequences, roughly a quarter of which show up once; 6.5% to 10% is in the top ten. The sequencing input was CD8+ T cells from PBMCs. Receptors were obtained from a human donor in good health (CMV status not recorded). Some clones in this sample may be carry-over from other donors' samples.

This clonotype has a handful of counts. V and J are TRBV4-3 and TRBJ1-2; D is ambiguous. From germline, CDR1 is LGHNA and CDR2 YSLEER. V was trimmed by 0 bases and J by 7 bases, leaving 21 bases between them. CDR3 length equals 17 residues. The CDR3 here is CASSQDQSRVRLIGYTF. The CDR3 DNA is TGCGCCAGCAGCCAAGACCAGTCTCGGGTCCGCCTTATTGGCTACACCTTC.

This clonotype showed up many times. The chain recombines TRBV12-3 or TRBV12-4 with TRBJ2-1; 10 bases line up with TRBD2. This CDR3 is built from 15 residues. V shed 3 bases and J 7 bases; nucleotides not matched to a gene: 6. The CDR3 DNA reads TGTGCCAGCAGTTTCGGAGCGGGGGGGGGGAATGAGCAGTTCTTC. It translates to CASSFGAGGGNEQFF.

The V gene is TRBV6-2 or TRBV6-3, the J gene TRBJ2-7, with D hard to call. Germline-derived CDR1 and CDR2 are MNHEY and SVGEGT. V was trimmed by 5 bases and J by 0 bases, leaving 11 bases between them. This CDR3 has 14 residues. CDR3 sequence: CASSTTQSSYEQYV. The CDR3 DNA reads as TGTGCCAGCAGTACGACCCAGAGCTCCTACGAGCAGTACGTC.

This clonotype was detected only a few times. The rearrangement joins TRBV15 to TRBJ2-7, with 10 bases lining up with TRBD2. The CDR3 runs 18 residues. V shed 0 bases, J shed 2 bases, and the junction held 10 bases outside the gene matches. Germline values: CDR1 LNHNV, CDR2 YYDKDF (reference sequence). The CDR3 here is CATSRDPLGAGGPYEQYV. The DNA of the CDR3 is TGTGCCACCAGCAGAGACCCCCTAGGAGCGGGGGGGCCCTACGAGCAGTACGTC.

This clonotype came up a few times. The chain links TRBV29-1 to TRBJ1-1; 10 nucleotides agree with TRBD1. Germline V gives CDR1 SQVTM, CDR2 ANQGSEA. The J segment lost 3 bases and the V segment lost 7 bases, leaving 11 bases of the junction unmatched. This CDR3 spans 15 amino acids. The CDR3 loop is CSATGGAYKDTEAFF. In nucleotides, the CDR3 is TGCAGCGCGACAGGGGGCGCCTATAAGGACACTGAAGCTTTCTTT. Full variable domain (missing parts from reference TRBV29-1 and TRBJ1-1): SAVISQKPSRDICQRGTSLTIQCQVDSQVTMMFWYRQQPGQSLTLIATANQGSEATYESGFVIDKFPISRPNLTFSTLTVSNMSPEDSSIYLCSATGGAYKDTEAFFGQGTRLTVV.

In its sample, this clonotype was seen many times. The rearrangement joins TRBV7-8 to TRBJ1-1; 7 bases fit TRBD1. Germline V gene sequence: CDR1 SGHVS, CDR2 FQNEAQ. This CDR3 has 16 amino acids. The V segment lost 5 bases and the J segment 0 bases; nucleotides outside the gene matches: 9. CDR3 region: CASSNRGSGMNTEAFF. CDR3 bases: TGTGCCAGCAGCAACAGGGGATCAGGGATGAACACTGAAGCTTTCTTT.

Many counts were recorded for this clonotype. The V call is TRBV7-2, the J call TRBJ2-3; TRBD2 is a possible D gene (5 bases). The V gene's germline CDR1 is SGHTA and CDR2 FQGNSA. The CDR3 totals 14 residues. Trimming took 1 base from V and 5 from J, leaving 10 bases between them. The CDR3: CASSLELGGDTQYF. DNA of the CDR3: TGTGCCAGCAGCTTAGAACTCGGAGGAGATACGCAGTATTTT. The whole variable domain, filled in from reference TRBV7-2 and TRBJ2-3, reads GAGVSQSPSNKVTEKGKDVELRCDPISGHTALYWYRQSLGQGLEFLIYFQGNSAPDKSGLPSDRFSAERTGGSVSTLTIQRTQQEDSAVYLCASSLELGGDTQYFGPGTRLTVL.

At least ten counts were recorded for this clonotype. The chain uses TRBV6-1 and TRBJ2-5, with unresolved D. The CDR3 has 14 amino acids. V was cut by 3 bases and J by 2 bases, with 10 bases left in between. Germline V gene sequence: CDR1 MNHNS, CDR2 SASEGT. The CDR3 nucleotides are TGTGCCAGCAGTGACCCCCGTAGACAAGAGACCCAGTACTTC. This sequence encodes CASSDPRRQETQYF.

The sample holds a few counts of this clonotype. CDR3 DNA: TGTGCCAGTAGGGAGGGAGCTTCCTACGAGCAGTACTTC. Its protein product is CASREGASYEQYF. This chain connects TRBV19 to TRBJ2-7; D perhaps matches TRBD2 (6 bases). V was pared by 6 bases and J by 1 base, with 10 bases between. In germline, CDR1 is LNHDA, CDR2 SQIVND (reference sequence). The CDR3 length is 13 residues.

This clonotype was seen many times. The CDR3 nucleotides read TGTGCCAGCAGTGAAGAGTACCAGGATACGCAGTATTTT. Translated: CASSEEYQDTQYF. V usage is TRBV6-1 and J usage is TRBJ2-3; D not resolved. This CDR3 has 13 residues. Germline V gene lookup returns CDR1 MNHNS and CDR2 SASEGT. V was pared by 1 base and J by 6 bases, with 8 bases between.

This clonotype appeared many times. The genes are TRBV7-2 and TRBJ2-7; D is ambiguous. V lost 5 bases to trimming and J lost 2 bases, with 13 bases between them. Germline loops: CDR1 SGHTA, CDR2 FQGNSA. The CDR3 totals 14 residues. The CDR3 DNA reads as TGTGCCAGCAGCCTACCAGGTTCTCCCTACGAGCAGTACTTC. It translates to CASSLPGSPYEQYF.

The chain recombines TRBV12-3 or TRBV12-4 with TRBJ2-2; D remains unclear. The CDR3 loop spans 13 amino acids. Trimming left V 11 bases short and J 6 bases short, with 16 bases between. The CDR3 spells CAAGYGVAGELFF. In nucleotides, the CDR3 is TGTGCCGCCGGCTACGGTGTGGCCGGGGAGCTGTTTTTT.

The chain uses TRBV6-1 and TRBJ1-1; 9 bases align to TRBD1. The CDR3 is made up of 13 amino acids. Trimming removed 5 bases from V and 7 bases from J; junction bases left unmatched: 5. Germline-derived CDR1 and CDR2 are MNHNS and SASEGT. CDR3 region: CASSWGQGSEAFF. CDR3 DNA: TGTGCCAGCAGTTGGGGACAGGGAAGTGAAGCTTTCTTT.

The genes are TRBV6-2 or TRBV6-3 and TRBJ2-3, with a tentative D call TRBD2 (5 bases). Trimming pared 5 bases from V and 0 bases from J, leaving 18 bases between. The CDR3 covers 17 residues. From germline, CDR1 is MNHEY and CDR2 SVGEGT. The CDR3 region is CASSHPDYLTSTDTQYF. The CDR3 DNA sequence: TGTGCCAGCAGTCACCCTGACTACCTAACTAGCACAGATACGCAGTATTTT.

V and J are TRBV2 and TRBJ2-1; no definite D call. CDR1 and CDR2 (germline): SNHLY, FYNNEI. Trimming left V 8 bases short and J 8 bases short, with 16 bases between. The CDR3 has 13 residues. CDR3 coding DNA: TGTGCCAGCCTCCGGGCCCCGGGCCATGAGCAGTTCTTC. It encodes CASLRAPGHEQFF.

Comments on this clonotype: A read error may explain this, as a much larger clone is one base away. The CDR3 is CVTSSARGTKETQYF. The CDR3 region has the DNA TGTGTCACCAGCAGCGCACGGGGGACCAAAGAGACCCAGTACTTC. The V gene is TRBV15, the J gene TRBJ2-5; D possibly corresponds to TRBD2 (6 bases). Looked up from germline, CDR1 is LNHNV and CDR2 is YYDKDF (reference sequence). The CDR3 consists of 15 residues.